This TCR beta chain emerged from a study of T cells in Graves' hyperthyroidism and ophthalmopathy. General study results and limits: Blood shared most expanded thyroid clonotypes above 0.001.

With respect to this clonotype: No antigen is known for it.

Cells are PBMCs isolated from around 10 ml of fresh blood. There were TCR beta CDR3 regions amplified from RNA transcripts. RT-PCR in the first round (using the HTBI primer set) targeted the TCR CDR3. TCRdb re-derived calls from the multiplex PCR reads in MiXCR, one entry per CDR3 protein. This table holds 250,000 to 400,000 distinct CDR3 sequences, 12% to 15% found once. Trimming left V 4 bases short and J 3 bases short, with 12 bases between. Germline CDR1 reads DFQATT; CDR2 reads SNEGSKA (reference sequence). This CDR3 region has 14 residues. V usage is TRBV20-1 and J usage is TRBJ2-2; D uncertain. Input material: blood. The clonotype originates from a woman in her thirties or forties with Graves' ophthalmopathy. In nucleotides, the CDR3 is TGCAGTGCTATGCCATTAGGGTACACCGGGGAGCTGTTTTTT. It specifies CSAMPLGYTGELFF.